This T cell receptor (beta chain) is drawn from a study of cytomegalovirus exposure and HLA in healthy donors. Background on the study: From about 179 million T cells, an earlier analysis saw 120 million or so unique TCR beta sequences.

The CDR3 runs 13 residues. CDR1 is SGHRS, CDR2 YFSETQ, per germline. V was clipped by 0 bases and J by 5 bases, with 9 bases between them. This PCR relied on a set of 60 Vbeta primers and 13 Jbeta primers. Generated by immunoSEQ multiplex PCR, the TCRdb table keeps only in-frame clones and is missing some. The table lists about 200,000 clones, 60% to 80% of them singletons. The source material was PBMCs. The TCR was taken from a woman aged 30 to 39 in good health and CMV-seronegative. V and J are TRBV5-1 and TRBJ2-7; possibly TRBD1 for D (5 bases). The CDR3 sequence is CASSLGRDHEQYF. The DNA for the CDR3 is TGCGCCAGCAGCTTGGGCAGGGATCACGAGCAGTACTTC.